This is a list of T cell receptor beta chains from one sample in a study of cytotoxic CD8 clonotypes in ibrutinib-treated CLL. Libraries were prepared by immunoSEQ multiplex PCR; TCRdb keeps only in-frame clonotypes and omits some of them. This table holds 9,500 to 14,000 clones, about four fifths found once. The material sequenced was PBMCs, taken at disease progression, from a patient treated with ibrutinib. The receptors derive from a human donor with chronic lymphocytic leukemia. CDR3s include the opening cysteine and the closing phenylalanine or tryptophan. A D gene is named only where the DNA matches it firmly. Size is stated for part of the rows, as once, few or many counts, or as a class when the clone is expanded.

J | V | D | size | DNA | CDR3
TRBJ1-1 | TRBV7-6 | NA | NA | TGTGCCAGCAGCCCCTTGGGGGCCGAAGCTTTCTTT | CASSPLGAEAFF
TRBJ1-2 | TRBV19 | NA | NA | TGTGCCAGTAGTCCTACAGGGATGGAGGGCTACACCTTC | CASSPTGMEGYTF
TRBJ2-5 | TRBV7-9 | NA | NA | TGTGCCAGCAGCTTACGACAGCTTGAAGAGACCCAGTACTTC | CASSLRQLEETQYF
TRBJ2-2 | TRBV11-3 | NA | NA | TGTGCCAGCAGCTTAGAGACCGGGGAGCTGTTTTTT | CASSLETGELFF
TRBJ1-2 | TRBV28 | NA | NA | TGTGCCAGCAGTTGGATGACCCATGGCTACACCTTC | CASSWMTHGYTF
TRBJ1-1 | TRBV11-3 | NA | NA | TGTGCCAGCAGCTTAAATCAGAACACTGAAGCTTTCTTT | CASSLNQNTEAFF
TRBJ2-2 | TRBV11-2 | NA | NA | TGTGCCAGCAGCGAGGCGGGCGGGGAGCTGTTTTTT | CASSEAGGELFF
TRBJ1-2 | TRBV2 | NA | NA | TGTGCCAGCGGCGAGGCAACCGGCTACACCTTC | CASGEATGYTF
TRBJ2-5 | TRBV7-7 | NA | NA | TGTGCTAGCAGCCCAGGGACACATCAAGAGACCCAGTACTTC | CASSPGTHQETQYF
TRBJ2-7 | TRBV28 | TRBD2 | NA | TGTGCCAGCATACGAGCGGGAGGGGACTACGAGCAGTACTTC | CASIRAGGDYEQYF
TRBJ2-7 | TRBV6-5 | NA | few | TGTGCCAGCATAGGGGAGGTCGAGCAGTACTTC | CASIGEVEQYF
TRBJ2-5 | TRBV19 | TRBD2 | few | TGTGCCAGTAGAAGGGTGGGGGGGTCCCAACAAGAGACCCAGTACTTC | CASRRVGGSQQETQYF
TRBJ1-5 | TRBV9 | TRBD1 | few | TGTGCCAGCAGCGCCACGGGACAGGGGGATCAGCCCCAGCATTTT | CASSATGQGDQPQHF
TRBJ1-5 | TRBV28 | NA | NA | TGTGCCAGCAGTTTCCCCAGCAATCAGCCCCAGCATTTT | CASSFPSNQPQHF
TRBJ1-1 | TRBV30 | NA | once | TGTGCCTGGAAATTACGGCCAGGCAACACTGAAGCTTTCTTT | CAWKLRPGNTEAFF
TRBJ2-4 | TRBV2 | NA | NA | TGTGCCAGCAGTGCCACAGGGACGGCCAAAAACATTCAGTACTTC | CASSATGTAKNIQYF
TRBJ2-7 | TRBV6-6 | TRBD2 | NA | TGTGCCAGCATAGGGACTAGTGGGGACTACGAGCAGTACTTC | CASIGTSGDYEQYF